This entry lists 16 T cell receptor beta chains sequenced from one sample in a study of fetal regulatory T cell absence and autoimmunity. Profiling relied on immunoSEQ multiplex PCR, and the TCRdb table lists in-frame clones only, not all of them. This table holds some 46,000 clones, about four fifths found once. The material sequenced was cord blood. These receptor sequences come from a newborn boy with IPEX syndrome.

The chain links TRBV6-5 to TRBJ2-7; D gene uncertain. V lost 5 bases, J lost 7 bases, and 12 bases lay in between. Germline values: CDR1 MNHEY, CDR2 SVGAGI. The CDR3 contains 12 residues. The CDR3: CASSEARREQYF. CDR3 nucleotide sequence: TGTGCCAGCAGTGAAGCCCGGCGGGAGCAGTACTTC.

This chain connects TRBV9 to TRBJ2-3; possible D gene TRBD2, 6 bases. V lost 1 base, J lost 0 bases, and 12 bases lay in between. CDR1 is SGDLS and CDR2 is YYNGEE in the germline V gene. The CDR3 runs 16 residues. DNA for the CDR3: TGTGCCAGCAGCGTACGGGGGAGAGGGAGCACAGATACGCAGTATTTT. Amino acids: CASSVRGRGSTDTQYF. The full variable domain, its missing parts supplied by reference TRBV9 and TRBJ2-3, is DSGVTQTPKHLITATGQRVTLRCSPRSGDLSVYWYQQSLDQGLQFLIQYYNGEERAKGNILERFSAQQFPDLHSELNLSSLELGDSALYFCASSVRGRGSTDTQYFGPGTRLTVL.

The chain recombines TRBV19 with TRBJ2-1, with TRBD2 matching 14 bases. The CDR3 runs to 15 residues. In germline, CDR1 is LNHDA, CDR2 SQIVND (reference sequence). The ends lost 4 bases at V and 4 bases at J; junction bases unmatched: 0. Here the CDR3 reads CASSRTSGRYNEQFF. CDR3 nucleotides: TGTGCCAGTAGTAGGACTAGCGGGAGGTACAATGAGCAGTTCTTC.

The chain has TRBV7-9 and TRBJ2-2; 14 nucleotides align to TRBD2. The CDR3 loop spans 18 amino acids. V dropped 3 bases and J dropped 3; count of bases not matched to a gene: 6. Germline V CDR1 and CDR2: SEHNR, FQNEAQ (reference sequence). In nucleotides, the CDR3 is TGTGCCAGCAGCTTGAGCCCGGGACTAGCGGGGGACACCGGGGAGCTGTTTTTT. As protein: CASSLSPGLAGDTGELFF.

The chain couples TRBV5-1 to TRBJ1-2, with D possibly being TRBD1 (5 bases). This CDR3 region has 13 residues. The germline V and J ends were trimmed by 4 bases and 4 bases, with 11 bases remaining between them. CDR1 SGHRS and CDR2 YFSETQ come from the germline V gene. CDR3 sequence (DNA): TGCGCCAGCAGCCCGGGACTGACCTATGGCTACACCTTC. Translation: CASSPGLTYGYTF.

This clone was seen a single time. CDR3 protein: CASSSLAGGSYNEQFF. CDR3 DNA: TGTGCCAGCAGCTCACTAGCGGGAGGGAGCTACAATGAGCAGTTCTTC. The rearrangement joins TRBV11-1 to TRBJ2-1; the match to TRBD2 covers 13 bases. The V gene's germline CDR1 is SGHAT and CDR2 FQDESV (reference sequence). The CDR3 is 16 amino acids. Trimming took 4 bases from V and 3 from J; bases not matched to a gene: 3.

The V call is TRBV7-9, the J call TRBJ1-2; D not resolved. The germline V and J ends were trimmed by 2 bases and 8 bases, with 9 bases remaining between them. The germline gives CDR1 SEHNR, CDR2 FQNEAQ (reference sequence). The CDR3 sequence is 12 residues long. In DNA, the CDR3 is TGTGCCAGCAGCTTATTCGGGGAAGGCTACACCTTC. It encodes CASSLFGEGYTF.

The rearrangement uses TRBV7-6 and TRBJ2-5; TRBD2 agrees at 8 bases. Germline CDR1 and CDR2: SGHVS and FNYEAQ. The CDR3 length is 15 residues. V trimming: 3 bases; J trimming: 2 bases; junction bases outside the gene matches: 5. CDR3 DNA: TGTGCCAGCAGCTTCGGGGGGGGGAGTCAAGAGACCCAGTACTTC. It codes for CASSFGGGSQETQYF.

The CDR3 DNA reads TGTGCAAGTCGCTTGCAGTCCCAAGAGACCCAGTACTTC. Translated: CASRLQSQETQYF. The V and J genes are TRBV12-2 and TRBJ2-5; the listed D gene, TRBD1, was not tested against the DNA. TRBV12-2 has pseudogene status. CDR3 size: 13 residues.

The chain has TRBV10-3 and TRBJ2-7, with 7 bases matching TRBD1. The CDR3 totals 14 residues. Germline-derived CDR1 and CDR2 are ENHRY and SYGVKD. The V gene end was trimmed by 3 bases and the J gene end by 3 bases; junction bases not matched to a gene: 5. Written as DNA, the CDR3 is TGTGCCATCAGTGAAGACAGGGATTACTACGAGCAGTACTTC. Its translation: CAISEDRDYYEQYF.

This chain uses TRBV5-1 with TRBJ2-1; D is unclear. Per germline, CDR1 SGHRS and CDR2 YFSETQ. The CDR3 totals 13 residues. Trimming removed 1 base from V and 4 bases from J, with 6 bases in between. The DNA for the CDR3 is TGCGCCAGCAGCTTGATTGGATACAATGAGCAGTTCTTC. It specifies CASSLIGYNEQFF.

V and J are TRBV9 and TRBJ2-7; D is unclear. The CDR3 spans 15 residues. From germline, CDR1 is SGDLS and CDR2 YYNGEE. The V end was cut by 0 bases, the J end by 4 bases, with 14 bases between. This CDR3 reads CASSVGISWIYEQYF. CDR3 sequence (DNA): TGTGCCAGCAGCGTAGGTATTAGCTGGATTTACGAGCAGTACTTC.

V gene TRBV7-8 combines with J gene TRBJ1-1, with 10 bases matching TRBD1. This CDR3 comprises 16 residues. Germline loops: CDR1 SGHVS, CDR2 FQNEAQ. The J segment lost 9 bases and the V segment lost 5 bases, leaving 15 bases of the junction unmatched. CDR3: CASSEFRTGQGRKAFF. The CDR3 region has the DNA TGTGCCAGCAGCGAATTCAGGACGGGACAGGGGCGAAAAGCTTTCTTT.

V is TRBV30 and J is TRBJ1-5; no firm D call. The CDR3 extends over 14 amino acids. V lost 0 bases and J lost 8, with 14 bases in between. Germline values: CDR1 GTSNPN, CDR2 SVGIG (reference sequence). CDR3 bases: TGTGCCTGGAGTGTAGGGCTTTGGAGGGAGCCCCAGCATTTT. Protein product: CAWSVGLWREPQHF.

The genes are TRBV4-1 and TRBJ2-7, with 7 nucleotides matching TRBD1. Trimming took 1 base from V and 0 from J; bases not matched to a gene: 3. The CDR3 is 15 residues long. CDR1 and CDR2 from the germline V gene are MGHRA and YSYEKL. The CDR3 spells CASSQVAGGSYEQYF. The DNA of the CDR3 is TGCGCCAGCAGCCAAGTTGCAGGGGGCTCCTACGAGCAGTACTTC.

The V and J genes are TRBV9 and TRBJ1-2; 9 positions match TRBD1. From germline, CDR1 is SGDLS and CDR2 YYNGEE. Losses at the gene ends were 2 bases for V and 7 bases for J; bases not matched to a gene: 6. The CDR3 covers 14 residues. This CDR3 reads CASSVYPQGAGYTF. In nucleotides, the CDR3 is TGTGCCAGCAGCGTTTACCCACAGGGGGCTGGCTACACCTTC.